These 5 T cell receptor beta chains were sequenced from one sample in a study of T cell responses to AZD1222 COVID-19 vaccine. The data were produced by immunoSEQ multiplex PCR, yet TCRdb's version contains in-frame clones alone and is incomplete. The data contain about 96,000 clones, roughly 90% of them singletons. The sequences come from peripheral blood, collected on day 0 of AZD1222 vaccination. The receptors shown here come from an adult in good health.

As concerns this clone: In the same sample, other DNA sequences code for this CDR3. CDR3 sequence: CASSVAMNTEAFF. The CDR3 nucleotides read TGTGCCAGCAGCGTAGCCATGAACACTGAAGCTTTCTTT. The V gene is TRBV9, the J gene TRBJ1-1; no clear D. Germline assignment: CDR1 SGDLS and CDR2 YYNGEE. The CDR3 is made up of 13 amino acids. Trimming stripped 0 bases from V and 0 bases from J, with 3 bases between. Supplemented by reference TRBV9 and TRBJ1-1, the full variable domain reads DSGVTQTPKHLITATGQRVTLRCSPRSGDLSVYWYQQSLDQGLQFLIQYYNGEERAKGNILERFSAQQFPDLHSELNLSSLELGDSALYFCASSVAMNTEAFFGQGTRLTVV.

This chain joins TRBV15 and TRBJ2-7; D gene uncertain. The CDR3 runs to 17 residues. Trimming left V 0 bases short and J 2 bases short, with 17 bases between. CDR1 is LNHNV and CDR2 is YYDKDF in the germline V gene (reference sequence). The chain's CDR3 is CATSRDPLGSTTYEQYF. The CDR3 DNA reads as TGTGCCACCAGCAGAGATCCCTTAGGAAGTACCACCTACGAGCAGTACTTC. Full variable domain (missing parts from reference TRBV15 and TRBJ2-7): DAMVIQNPRYQVTQFGKPVTLSCSQTLNHNVMYWYQQKSSQAPKLLFHYYDKDFNNEADTPDNFQSRRPNTSFCFLDIRSPGLGDTAMYLCATSRDPLGSTTYEQYFGPGTRLTVT.

This clone was observed a few times. V gene TRBV5-4 combines with J gene TRBJ1-4; TRBD1 matches at 9 bases. Germline CDR1 is SGHNT and CDR2 is YYREEE (reference sequence). V was clipped by 0 bases and J by 8 bases; unmatched bases: 5. The CDR3 runs 15 residues. CDR3 coding DNA: TGTGCCAGCAGCTTGGGGGGACAGGGTCGGGAAAAACTGTTTTTT. Translating gives CASSLGGQGREKLFF. Looking up the rest from reference TRBV5-4 and TRBJ1-4 gives the full variable domain: ETGVTQSPTHLIKTRGQQVTLRCSSQSGHNTVSWYQQALGQGPQFIFQYYREEENGRGNFPPRFSGLQFPNYSSELNVNALELDDSALYLCASSLGGQGREKLFFGSGTQLSVL.

Here the CDR3 reads CASSLEENRGGRNTIYF. The CDR3 DNA sequence: TGCGCCAGCAGCTTGGAGGAGAACCGTGGAGGTAGAAACACCATATATTTT. This chain connects TRBV5-1 to TRBJ1-3; unclear D gene. V was cut by 0 bases and J by 5 bases, with 18 bases left in between. Germline V lookup: CDR1 SGHRS, CDR2 YFSETQ. The CDR3 contains 17 residues.

The table lists this clone with a few counts. This rearrangement joins TRBV6-5 to TRBJ1-1; D is unclear. The CDR3 extends over 16 amino acids. The V gene lost 2 bases and the J gene lost 5 bases, with 18 bases spanning the gap. CDR1 MNHEY and CDR2 SVGAGI come from the germline V gene. CDR3 bases: TGTGCCAGCAGTTACGATCGGACCCAAGGACGGACTGAAGCTTTCTTT. Translating it yields CASSYDRTQGRTEAFF.